The 25 T cell receptor beta chains below were found in one sample sequenced in a study of CD8 T cells in ankylosing spondylitis. MiXCR, run by TCRdb on the 5' RACE reads, gives a single entry per CDR3 protein. Counted here are 150,000 to 200,000 distinct CDR3 sequences, roughly a third occurring once; the ten biggest clones make up around 6%. Sequences were obtained from synovial fluid, either unsorted or a sorted T cell fraction (not recorded which). Every receptor here comes from a male donor with ankylosing spondylitis.

This clonotype was counted between two and nine times. V gene TRBV24-1 combines with J gene TRBJ2-7; a weak D match, TRBD1 (6 bases). Trimming shortened V by 2 bases and J by 2 bases, and 21 bases separated the two germline ends. The germline V gene encodes CDR1 KGHDR and CDR2 SFDVKD. The CDR3 is 18 residues long. The CDR3 sequence: CATSDSPGTSNRPYEQYF. CDR3 nucleotide sequence: TGTGCCACCAGTGATTCCCCCGGGACATCCAATCGTCCCTACGAGCAGTACTTC.

This clonotype has ten or more counts. The chain carries TRBV5-1 and TRBJ1-5; TRBD1 is a possible D gene (5 bases). Trimming cost V 5 bases and J 4 bases, with 16 bases left between them. The germline V gene encodes CDR1 SGHRS and CDR2 YFSETQ. This CDR3 has 15 residues. CDR3 protein: CASSSLGGVNQPQHF. The CDR3 nucleotides are TGCGCCAGCAGTTCCCTCGGGGGAGTTAATCAGCCCCAGCATTTT.

This clonotype was detected only a few times. The chain has TRBV12-3 or TRBV12-4 and TRBJ1-3; 10 nucleotides agree with TRBD1. There are 15 residues in the CDR3. The junction had 3 bases not matched to a gene; V was cut back by 3 bases and J by 4 bases. The CDR3 nucleotides read TGTGCCAGCAGTTTTGCGACAGGGGGCGGAAACACCATATATTTT. Encoded protein: CASSFATGGGNTIYF.

This clonotype has a handful of counts. The chain employs TRBV5-1 and TRBJ2-1; D ambiguous. The CDR3 is 15 amino acids. CDR1 is SGHRS and CDR2 is YFSETQ in the germline V gene. The V end lost 6 bases, the J end lost 0 bases, and 13 bases lay between the germline ends. CDR3 protein: CASMDRPSSYNEQFF. CDR3 coding DNA: TGCGCCAGCATGGACCGCCCGAGCTCCTACAATGAGCAGTTCTTC.

The chain uses TRBV25-1 and TRBJ1-1; D is perhaps TRBD1 (5 bases). Germline CDR1 reads MGHDK; CDR2 reads SYGVNS. The CDR3 runs to 13 residues. Trimming stripped 6 bases from V and 4 bases from J, with 12 bases between. CDR3 bases: TGTGCCAGCAGCCTCGGGGGGTTCACTGAAGCTTTCTTT. It specifies CASSLGGFTEAFF. Drawing the rest from reference TRBV25-1 and TRBJ1-1, the complete variable domain is EADIYQTPRYLVIGTGKKITLECSQTMGHDKMYWYQQDPGMELHLIHYSYGVNSTEKGDLSSESTVSRIRTEHFPLTLESARPSHTSQYLCASSLGGFTEAFFGQGTRLTVV.

The chain links TRBV7-2 to TRBJ1-1, with a weak D call TRBD1 (6 bases). CDR1 SGHTA and CDR2 FQGNSA come from the germline V gene. V lost 2 bases and J 12 bases, leaving 13 bases between the germline ends. CDR3 size: 12 residues. CDR3 sequence reads: CASSLYPGHPFF. The DNA for the CDR3 is TGTGCCAGCAGCTTATATCCGGGACACCCTTTCTTT.

The chain joins TRBV7-9 to TRBJ1-1; possible D gene TRBD1, 6 bases. Germline CDR1 and CDR2: SEHNR and FQNEAQ (reference sequence). The germline V and J ends were trimmed by 7 bases and 0 bases, with 15 bases remaining between them. This CDR3 is built from 15 residues. This CDR3 is CASTNRDGMNTEAFF. The CDR3 DNA reads TGTGCCAGCACCAACAGGGACGGCATGAACACTGAAGCTTTCTTT.

This clonotype occurred a few times. The J gene is TRBJ2-7, the V gene TRBV28, with TRBD2 as a possible D gene (6 bases). V was trimmed by 3 bases and J by 1 base, leaving 13 bases between them. From germline, CDR1 is MDHEN and CDR2 SYDVKM. The CDR3 is made up of 15 amino acids. CDR3 DNA: TGTGCCAGCAGTTTGACCGGGACTGCATCCTACGAGCAGTACTTC. Translated, it gives CASSLTGTASYEQYF. Full variable domain (rest looked up from reference TRBV28 and TRBJ2-7): DVKVTQSSRYLVKRTGEKVFLECVQDMDHENMFWYRQDPGLGLRLIYFSYDVKMKEKGDIPEGYSVSREKKERFSLILESASTNQTSMYLCASSLTGTASYEQYFGPGTRLTVT.

The chain uses TRBV20-1 and TRBJ2-3, with 8 positions matching TRBD2. The CDR3 sequence is 15 residues long. From germline, CDR1 is DFQATT and CDR2 SNEGSKA (reference sequence). J was trimmed by 2 bases and V by 4 bases; bases with no gene match: 8. The CDR3 coding sequence is TGCAGTGCTAATCCCGGGGGGGGCCCCACAGATACGCAGTATTTT. Its translation is CSANPGGGPTDTQYF.

The chain joins TRBV20-1 to TRBJ2-3; 10 bases fit TRBD1. Unmatched junction bases numbered 9, after V lost 5 bases and J lost 4 bases. Germline V gene data show CDR1 as DFQATT and CDR2 as SNEGSKA (reference sequence). CDR3 length: 15 residues. This CDR3 is CSASSRDRGPDTQYF. Written as DNA, the CDR3 is TGCAGTGCTTCCTCGCGGGACAGGGGCCCAGATACGCAGTATTTT.

The CDR3 nucleotides read TGTGCCAGCAGCCGCTCTCGGTACGAGCTGGGGGAGCAGTACTTC. It translates to CASSRSRYELGEQYF. This sequence joins TRBV7-2 and TRBJ2-7, with D uncertain. The V gene's germline CDR1 is SGHTA and CDR2 FQGNSA. V was trimmed by 5 bases and J by 7 bases, leaving 21 bases between them. The CDR3 consists of 15 residues.

Ten or more counts support this clonotype. The V call is TRBV6-5, the J call TRBJ2-5, with 7 bases that match TRBD2. V gave up 5 bases and J gave up 10 bases; unmatched junction bases: 4. The CDR3 covers 11 residues. CDR1 MNHEY and CDR2 SVGAGI come from the germline V gene. CDR3 sequence (DNA): TGTGCCAGCAGTGGGGGGGGAAACCAGTACTTC. Translated, it gives CASSGGGNQYF.

This clonotype showed up just a few times. The J gene is TRBJ2-7, the V gene TRBV20-1; 8 bases align to TRBD1. The V and J ends lost 3 bases and 5 bases, in that order; junction bases with no gene match: 12. The CDR3 has 15 amino acids. Germline CDR1 is DFQATT and CDR2 is SNEGSKA (reference sequence). The CDR3 spells CSARHPGQATHEQYF. The CDR3 DNA is TGCAGTGCTAGGCATCCGGGACAGGCGACACACGAGCAGTACTTC.

This chain links TRBV7-2 with TRBJ2-7, with D possibly called TRBD1 or TRBD2 (6 bases each). V lost 3 bases and J 6 bases, leaving 12 bases between the germline ends. This CDR3 comprises 13 residues. CDR1 and CDR2 from the germline V gene are SGHTA and FQGNSA. The CDR3 DNA is TGTGCCAGCAGCTTTTACAGGGAGGTCGAGCAGTACTTC. It specifies CASSFYREVEQYF.

There are a few counts of this clonotype. J is TRBJ2-7 and V is TRBV7-9; 8 bases line up with TRBD2. The CDR3 runs 15 residues. CDR1 and CDR2 (germline): SEHNR, FQNEAQ (reference sequence). The V segment lost 4 bases and the J segment 6 bases; nucleotides outside the gene matches: 11. The CDR3 sequence is CASSSTPGAGGEQYF. For the CDR3, the DNA is TGTGCCAGCAGCTCTACGCCGGGGGCGGGGGGCGAGCAGTACTTC.

This clonotype was seen a few times. The chain joins TRBV10-3 to TRBJ2-1, with D hard to call. The CDR3 spans 11 residues. Trimming left V 4 bases short and J 6 bases short, with 4 bases between. Germline CDR1 is ENHRY and CDR2 is SYGVKD. The CDR3 protein is CAISVTNEQFF. In DNA, the CDR3 is TGTGCCATCAGTGTAACCAATGAGCAGTTCTTC.

This clonotype was seen just once. The chain combines TRBV6-5 with TRBJ1-1, with 7 bases that match TRBD1. Germline V lookup: CDR1 MNHEY, CDR2 SVGAGI. Germline trimming cut 4 bases from V and 1 base from J; bases unmatched to any gene: 6. The CDR3 has 15 residues. CDR3 in DNA: TGTGCCAGCAGTTCCCCGGGACAGAGGAACACTGAAGCTTTCTTT. This gives the protein CASSSPGQRNTEAFF.

This clonotype appeared a few times. The chain combines TRBV7-2 with TRBJ2-1; D is possibly TRBD2 (6 bases). V gave up 1 base and J gave up 10 bases, with 14 bases separating them. The length of the CDR3 is 14 residues. Germline CDR1 and CDR2: SGHTA and FQGNSA. CDR3 nucleotide sequence: TGTGCCAGCAGCTTAGAACTAGCTGTGGGAGAGCAGTTCTTC. Amino acid sequence: CASSLELAVGEQFF.

V is TRBV6-2 or TRBV6-3 and J is TRBJ2-2, with D possibly TRBD2 on 6 matching bases. Trimming cost V 7 bases and J 8 bases, with 20 bases left between them. Germline lookup yields CDR1 MNHEY and CDR2 SVGEGT. There are 15 residues in the CDR3. CDR3 bases: TGTGCCAGCATTCGGGACTGGACCCCAGGGGGGGAGCTGTTTTTT. It encodes CASIRDWTPGGELFF.

In its sample, this clonotype was seen a few times. The rearrangement joins TRBV12-3 or TRBV12-4 to TRBJ2-3; 12 nucleotides agree with TRBD2. The V segment lost 7 bases and the J segment 1 base; nucleotides outside the gene matches: 12. This CDR3 is built from 18 residues. As DNA, the CDR3 is TGTGCCAGCATCCCGCGCGGGACTAGCGGGTCGCGCACAGATACGCAGTATTTT. Translated: CASIPRGTSGSRTDTQYF.

The rearrangement uses TRBV9 and TRBJ1-4; a possible D gene is TRBD1 (6 bases). The germline V and J ends were trimmed by 0 bases and 8 bases, with 14 bases remaining between them. This CDR3 region has 15 residues. Germline V CDR1 and CDR2: SGDLS, YYNGEE. In DNA form, the CDR3 reads TGTGCCAGCAGCGTAGATGTGGGGCAGGGGGAAAAACTGTTTTTT. Translated, it gives CASSVDVGQGEKLFF. Full variable domain (outside the CDR3, taken from reference TRBV9 and TRBJ1-4): DSGVTQTPKHLITATGQRVTLRCSPRSGDLSVYWYQQSLDQGLQFLIQYYNGEERAKGNILERFSAQQFPDLHSELNLSSLELGDSALYFCASSVDVGQGEKLFFGSGTQLSVL.

The rearrangement joins TRBV18 to TRBJ2-5; 8 nucleotides line up with TRBD2. The CDR3 is 16 residues long. The germline gives CDR1 KGHSH, CDR2 LQKENI. V lost 1 base to trimming and J lost 2 bases; unmatched junction nucleotides: 6. CDR3 bases: TGTGCCAGCTCACCACTCAACAGCGGGAGTCAAGAGACCCAGTACTTC. The encoded protein is CASSPLNSGSQETQYF.

The V call is TRBV7-8, the J call TRBJ2-3, with 7 bases that match TRBD1. Germline lookup yields CDR1 SGHVS and CDR2 FQNEAQ. Trimming removed 7 bases from V and 7 bases from J; junction bases left unmatched: 14. CDR3 length: 15 residues. The CDR3 DNA sequence: TGTGCCAGCACCCCAGTAGGGGGCTGGTCTTATACGCAGTATTTT. Encoded protein: CASTPVGGWSYTQYF.

There are a few counts of this clonotype. V usage is TRBV15 and J usage is TRBJ2-3; D remains ambiguous. CDR3 length equals 16 residues. V was shortened by 1 base and J by 2 bases, with 13 bases between the two germline ends. Germline CDR1 reads LNHNV; CDR2 reads YYDKDF (reference sequence). The CDR3 region is CATSRVLMSNTDTQYF. The CDR3 region has the DNA TGTGCCACCAGCAGAGTGTTGATGTCTAACACAGATACGCAGTATTTT.

This clonotype was found a few times. The chain joins TRBV15 to TRBJ2-7; D uncertain. This CDR3 is built from 15 residues. Trimming removed 2 bases from V and 2 bases from J, with 13 bases in between. Germline V lookup: CDR1 LNHNV, CDR2 YYDKDF (reference sequence). The CDR3 region is CATSRYVAGPYEQYF. The CDR3 DNA reads TGTGCCACCAGCAGATACGTGGCAGGTCCCTACGAGCAGTACTTC.